Sequencing of this T cell receptor (beta chain) was carried out in a study of blood T cell repertoires in COVID-19 (dated by TCRdb to the early 2020s). With regard to the full study: Collaborator samples came from the United States, Italy and Spain and covered acute and convalescent phases of COVID-19. The prospective study material was composed of cDNA or gDNA derived from T cells, B-cell-depleted T cells, or PBMCs. Subjects who had been exposed to COVID-19, were actively infected with it, or had recovered from it provided the deeply sampled blood TCRbeta repertoires that made up the dataset. A freely available public database, intended as a resource for researchers studying the immune response to SARS-CoV-2, is where the repertoires were released. Samples were obtained from the ongoing ImmuneRACE study (first 160 participants) and from roughly 1,300 subjects provided by 6 global collaborators. A de-identified subject ID, COVID-19 status, age in years and sex were almost always included in the sample metadata. Where available, HLA class I and class II types were obtained from metadata supplied by the sample provider rather than from assay-based typing. The full study reports these points: The amount of clinical and demographic metadata varied by source and participant and was provided uncurated.

To note about this clone: The specificity of this receptor is unknown. Qualities for individual bases were not recorded, and no much larger clone is one base off.

The immunoSEQ Assay, a bias-controlled multiplex PCR, was used to amplify TCRbeta CDR3 regions from genomic DNA. Processing in the source paper ran as follows. Nucleated cell counts per sample were estimated from amplification of reference gene primers within the assay. To quantify the absolute abundance of each unique TCRbeta CDR3 rearrangement, sequence reads were collapsed and filtered. Productive Simpson clonality was computed per sample as the square root of Simpson's diversity index over productive rearrangements. The clones in this table, taken by TCRdb from immuneACCESS, are in-frame only. Not every clone is retained; where verified, under half of the shortfall comes from an unresolved V gene, and the cause of the rest is unknown. V and J calls and clone size are given by that table; D and trimming were obtained from the DNA. Within this sample are about 250,000 clones, with approximately 79% of them counted one time only. The top ten clonotypes cover 3% to 4% of the sample.

Each collaborating institution followed its own protocols to collect whole blood in K2EDTA tubes. Collaborator samples were shipped for TCRbeta analysis as frozen whole blood, isolated PBMCs, or DNA extracted from either sample type. Reading the germline V gene (reference sequence) gives CDR1 LNHDA and CDR2 SQIVND. The CDR3 numbers 14 residues from cysteine through phenylalanine. Of all the DNA, just the CDR3 is kept, 42 bases in frame from base 1. The junction shows trimming of 1 base on V and 11 bases on J, plus 12 bases between the germline ends. The source is a woman in her thirties or forties with active or convalescent COVID-19. Sequencing was performed on peripheral blood. Recombination joined TRBV19 with TRBJ1-6; TRBD1 could be the D gene, as 5 bases match. The DNA is as follows: TGTGCCAGTAGTATAGGGGCAGGGTCGCCACCCCTCCACTTT. Its protein is CASSIGAGSPPLHF.